This T cell receptor beta chain was sequenced during a study of beta chain features in type 1 diabetes. Whole-study findings and limits: Healthy donors had naive, central memory and Treg TCRB repertoires that appeared less similar than those seen among patients.

This CDR3 is built from 14 residues. The germline V gene has CDR1 LNHDA and CDR2 SQIVND (reference sequence). V trimming: 5 bases; J trimming: 7 bases; junction bases outside the gene matches: 7. As regards this clone: Its antigen is not known.

As every portion of the isolated RNA was reverse transcribed, the sequencing read expressed TCRB transcripts. TCRdb's copy holds only in-frame clones and misses some; the assay was immunoSEQ multiplex PCR. The data hold about 900,000 clones, with roughly 17% observed a single time. This TCR came from a woman aged 18-29 years in good health. V is TRBV19 and J is TRBJ2-1; 8 nucleotides agree with TRBD1. Material: naive CD4+ T cells from blood. The CDR3 here is CASSRQGSSNEQFF. CDR3 bases: TGTGCCAGTAGTCGACAGGGGTCTAGTAATGAGCAGTTCTTC. Supplemented by reference TRBV19 and TRBJ2-1, the full variable domain reads DGGITQSPKYLFRKEGQNVTLSCEQNLNHDAMYWYRQDPGQGLRLIYYSQIVNDFQKGDIAEGYSVSREKKESFPLTVTSAQKNPTAFYLCASSRQGSSNEQFFGPGTRLTVL.